The rows below give T cell receptor beta chains drawn from one sample of a study of blood T cell repertoires in COVID-19. The repertoire was sequenced with immunoSEQ multiplex PCR; TCRdb's copy has only in-frame clones and lacks some. The sample has about 160,000 clones, about four fifths seen once; the top ten hold around 3.7%. Sequenced material: PBMCs or T cells enriched from blood (not recorded which). The receptors derive from a woman aged 55-70 years who had recovered from COVID-19. The CDR3 runs from the conserved cysteine through the conserved F or W. Fields, in order: V gene, J gene, clone size, D gene, CDR3 DNA, CDR3 protein. D genes are given only for firm matches. Only some rows state a clone size, as once, few, many or a class for expanded clones.

>TRBV20-1|TRBJ2-5|-|-
TGCAGTGCTAGACTAGAGACCCAGTACTTC
CSARLETQYF
>TRBV9|TRBJ2-1|-|TRBD2
TGTGCCAGCAGCGTAGGAGGGACTAGCGGGAATGAGCAGTTCTTC
CASSVGGTSGNEQFF
>TRBV24-1|TRBJ1-2|once|TRBD1
TGTGCCACCAGTGACCCAGGGACAGGGGATTATGGCTACACCTTC
CATSDPGTGDYGYTF
>TRBV29-1|TRBJ1-1|-|TRBD1
TGCAGCGTGGGGGGGGACAGGGCCACTGAAGCTTTCTTT
CSVGGDRATEAFF
>TRBV4-2|TRBJ2-7|-|TRBD2
TGTGCCAGCAGCCAAAACAGTGGCGGGGGGGCGGCCGAGCAGTACTTC
CASSQNSGGGAAEQYF
>TRBV6-5|TRBJ2-7|-|TRBD1
TGTGCCAGCAGTAGAACAGGACAGGCCATCTACGAGCAGTACTTC
CASSRTGQAIYEQYF
>TRBV13|TRBJ1-1|-|-
TGTGCCAGTTCACTGTCGAACACTGAAGCTTTCTTT
CASSLSNTEAFF
>TRBV7-2|TRBJ2-2|-|TRBD1
TGTGCCAGCAGCCCCCGGGACAGGGGAACCGGGGAGCTGTTTTTT
CASSPRDRGTGELFF
>TRBV29-1|TRBJ2-7|-|-
TGCAGCGTTGAACAGGATTCAGCCTCCTACGAGCAGTACTTC
CSVEQDSASYEQYF
>TRBV7-2|TRBJ2-7|few|TRBD1
TGTGCCAGCAGCTTAGCGTCAGGGACAGGGGGCTACGAGCAGTACTTC
CASSLASGTGGYEQYF
>TRBV27|TRBJ2-3|-|-
TGTGCCAGCAGTTTATCGCAGTCCACAGATACGCAGTATTTT
CASSLSQSTDTQYF
>TRBV12-3/TRBV12-4|TRBJ1-2|-|-
TGTGCCAGCAGGCGGACATTGAACTATGGCTACACCTTC
CASRRTLNYGYTF
>TRBV5-1|TRBJ2-1|-|-
TGCGCCAGCAGCTTGGATAGCCACGTGGATGAGCAGTTCTTC
CASSLDSHVDEQFF
>TRBV9|TRBJ2-2|-|TRBD2
TGTGCCAGCAGCTCACAATTAGCGGGGACCGGGGAGCTGTTTTTT
CASSSQLAGTGELFF
>TRBV19|TRBJ2-1|-|-
TGTGCCAGTAGTATAAAAGCAATCTCCTACAATGAGCAGTTCTTC
CASSIKAISYNEQFF
>TRBV5-1|TRBJ2-7|-|TRBD2
TGCGCCAGCAGCTTGGCCGGGTTAGCGGGGGGCGAGCAGTACTTC
CASSLAGLAGGEQYF
>TRBV7-2|TRBJ2-3|-|TRBD2
TGTGCCAGCAGCCAAGACCTAGCGGGGCTGGTCACGCAGTATTTT
CASSQDLAGLVTQYF
>TRBV5-1|TRBJ1-1|-|TRBD1
TGCGCCAGCAGCTTGCCGGACAGGTCGGACACTGAAGCTTTCTTT
CASSLPDRSDTEAFF
>TRBV5-4|TRBJ2-1|-|-
TGTGCCAGCAGCCCACCTATTGACAGCAATGAGCAGTTCTTC
CASSPPIDSNEQFF
>TRBV19|TRBJ1-1|-|TRBD1
TGTGCCAGTCAACTCGACAGGGAAGGTACTGAAGCTTTCTTT
CASQLDREGTEAFF
>TRBV19|TRBJ2-3|-|TRBD2
TGTGCCAGTAGTAAGCTAGCGGGTATTACAGATACGCAGTATTTT
CASSKLAGITDTQYF